The rows below give T cell receptor beta chains drawn from one sample of a study of identical twins. TCRdb reprocessed the 5' RACE reads via MiXCR and lists one record per CDR3 protein. In the table there are fewer than 250,000 distinct CDR3 sequences, 7.5% of which are singletons. The sample was also linked to a second study, of yellow fever vaccine responses in identical twins.

Sequenced sample: CD8+ T cells sorted from blood. All receptors come from a woman between 18 and 30 years old in good health. Both conserved end residues are part of each CDR3. The D gene is left open where the match is weak. Where a row states a size, it is once, few, many or the class of an expanded clone; other rows omit it.

CDR3nt,CDR3aa,d_gene,v_gene,j_gene,abundance
TGTGCCAGCAGCTTAGAACAGCCCTTCTCCTACGAGCAGTACTTC,CASSLEQPFSYEQYF,-,TRBV7-6,TRBJ2-7,once
TGTGCCAGCAGTGAATCCACGAGCTCCTACAATGAGCAGTTCTTC,CASSESTSSYNEQFF,-,TRBV2,TRBJ2-1,-
TGCGCCAGCAGCCAAGGCGGGGGACAGGGCGCCGGGGAGCTGTTTTTT,CASSQGGGQGAGELFF,TRBD1,TRBV4-1,TRBJ2-2,many
TGTGCCAGCAGTGAATGGATAGCGGGAGATAATGAGCAGTTCTTC,CASSEWIAGDNEQFF,TRBD2,TRBV2,TRBJ2-1,-
TGTGCCAGCAGTTTTGGGGGTAGCACAGATACGCAGTATTTT,CASSFGGSTDTQYF,-,TRBV12-3/TRBV12-4,TRBJ2-3,many
TGTGCCAGCAGCCTAAGGGGCGCAGGGAATTGGACAGATACGCAGTATTTT,CASSLRGAGNWTDTQYF,-,TRBV7-9,TRBJ2-3,many
TGTGCCAGCAGCTTTGCGGGGACCTCCTACGAGCAGTACTTC,CASSFAGTSYEQYF,-,TRBV11-3,TRBJ2-7,few
TGTGCCAGCAGCCAATGGGGACTAGCGGGAACCGACGAGACCCAGTACTTC,CASSQWGLAGTDETQYF,TRBD2,TRBV3-1,TRBJ2-5,-
TGTGCCAGCAGCCCCCTTGGCACTGAAGCTTTCTTT,CASSPLGTEAFF,-,TRBV12-3/TRBV12-4,TRBJ1-1,many
TGTGCCAGCAGCCACAGACAGGGTGGGGAAGCCAAAAACATTCAGTACTTC,CASSHRQGGEAKNIQYF,TRBD1,TRBV3-1,TRBJ2-4,few
TGTGCCAGCAGTGATGGGACAGGGGTATCACCCCTCCACTTT,CASSDGTGVSPLHF,TRBD1,TRBV6-1,TRBJ1-6,many
TGTGCCAGCAGCGCGCCCCAAGGCGGAGAGACCCAGTACTTC,CASSAPQGGETQYF,-,TRBV9,TRBJ2-5,-
TGTGCCAGCAGCCCTCCCCCCGGGGGAGATACGCAGTATTTT,CASSPPPGGDTQYF,-,TRBV9,TRBJ2-3,few
TGTGCCAGCAGGGAATCCGGGACAGGGATCGGTTACAATGAGCAGTTCTTC,CASRESGTGIGYNEQFF,TRBD1,TRBV28,TRBJ2-1,many
TGTGCCAGCAGCGGGACAGGGGGCAAGATACCCTACTACTACGAGCAGTACTTC,CASSGTGGKIPYYYEQYF,TRBD1,TRBV11-1,TRBJ2-7,few
TGTGCCAGCAGCTCGCTGCCAGACACTGAAGCTTTCTTT,CASSSLPDTEAFF,-,TRBV7-9,TRBJ1-1,-
TGTGCCAGCAGGCCCCTCCAGTATCGCACCGGGGAGCTGTTTTTT,CASRPLQYRTGELFF,-,TRBV12-3/TRBV12-4,TRBJ2-2,-
TGTGCCAGCAGAAAGCCGGGACAGGGGGTCAGGGAGCTGTTTTTT,CASRKPGQGVRELFF,TRBD1,TRBV27,TRBJ2-2,few
TGCAGCGTTGAACTGGGGACAGGAAACAATGAGCAGTTCTTC,CSVELGTGNNEQFF,TRBD1,TRBV29-1,TRBJ2-1,-
TGTGCCAGCAGTTTATATAGGGGGCTTTATCAGCCCCAGCATTTT,CASSLYRGLYQPQHF,TRBD1,TRBV28,TRBJ1-5,many
TGCGCCAGCAGCCAAGATGTTCTGGACCCCACAGATACGCAGTATTTT,CASSQDVLDPTDTQYF,-,TRBV4-1,TRBJ2-3,many
TGTGCCAGCAGGACCGGGGACATCCCGGACAGCTATGGCTACACCTTC,CASRTGDIPDSYGYTF,-,TRBV6-1,TRBJ1-2,many
TGTGCCAGCTACGGAGGGGGCCCACTAGACTATGGCTACACCTTC,CASYGGGPLDYGYTF,TRBD1,TRBV27,TRBJ1-2,few
TGTGCCAGCAGCTACCGGACAGGGGGCGGCGAGCAGTACTTC,CASSYRTGGGEQYF,TRBD1,TRBV7-9,TRBJ2-7,-
TGTGCCAGCAGCCCCCGACTAGCGACTAGCACAGATACGCAGTATTTT,CASSPRLATSTDTQYF,TRBD2,TRBV27,TRBJ2-3,few
TGTGCCAGCAGTGAAGCTCACGAAAGACGGGACTCCTACGAGCAGTACTTC,CASSEAHERRDSYEQYF,-,TRBV2,TRBJ2-7,many
TGTGCCAGCAGTTTAGAACCGGGACGGAGACCTCTCGAAGCTTTCTTT,CASSLEPGRRPLEAFF,-,TRBV28,TRBJ1-1,many
TGTGCCAGCAGCACCGTGGGGGTACACGAGCAGTACTTC,CASSTVGVHEQYF,-,TRBV7-9,TRBJ2-7,few
TGTGCCAGCAGCCAAGAACCCCCGATGGATAGCGGGGGGGCTGATACGCAGTATTTT,CASSQEPPMDSGGADTQYF,TRBD2,TRBV3-1,TRBJ2-3,many
TGTGCCAGCCGCCCCCTTCTTGGGGGGTACACTGAAGCTTTCTTT,CASRPLLGGYTEAFF,-,TRBV27,TRBJ1-1,-
TGCGCCAGCAGCTTGGCCGTAGCGGGAGTAGGGAATGAGCAGTTCTTC,CASSLAVAGVGNEQFF,TRBD2,TRBV5-1,TRBJ2-1,few
TGTGCCAGCACCTTTGGGGGTAGCACAGATACGCAGTATTTT,CASTFGGSTDTQYF,-,TRBV7-8,TRBJ2-3,many
TGTGCCAGCAGCTTATACGGGGGCCGTGGCAATCAGCCCCAGCATTTT,CASSLYGGRGNQPQHF,-,TRBV7-9,TRBJ1-5,-
TGTGCTAGTGGTTTTACCTACAATGAGCAGTTCTTC,CASGFTYNEQFF,-,TRBV12-5,TRBJ2-1,-
TGTGCCAGCACCCATAATGAGCAGTTCTTC,CASTHNEQFF,-,TRBV5-5,TRBJ2-1,few
TGTGCCAGCAGCTGGGAGGGACGCCAAGAGACCCAGTACTTC,CASSWEGRQETQYF,TRBD2,TRBV5-6,TRBJ2-5,-
TGCAGCGCTGAGGATGTAGGGGAGCTGTTTTTT,CSAEDVGELFF,-,TRBV29-1,TRBJ2-2,many
TGTGCCAGCAAGGCAGACCATAATGAGCAGTTCTTC,CASKADHNEQFF,-,TRBV12-3/TRBV12-4,TRBJ2-1,many
TGTGCCAGCAGTTACGGGGATGTCGGGGAGCTGTTTTTT,CASSYGDVGELFF,-,TRBV6-5,TRBJ2-2,-
TGTGCCAGCAGCCCCGCTGGAGGGGCGTTCTACAATGAGCAGTTCTTC,CASSPAGGAFYNEQFF,-,TRBV7-6,TRBJ2-1,many
TGTGCCACCAGCAGCTCGTACAGGGCACTAGCCAAAAACATTCAGTACTTC,CATSSSYRALAKNIQYF,-,TRBV15,TRBJ2-4,many